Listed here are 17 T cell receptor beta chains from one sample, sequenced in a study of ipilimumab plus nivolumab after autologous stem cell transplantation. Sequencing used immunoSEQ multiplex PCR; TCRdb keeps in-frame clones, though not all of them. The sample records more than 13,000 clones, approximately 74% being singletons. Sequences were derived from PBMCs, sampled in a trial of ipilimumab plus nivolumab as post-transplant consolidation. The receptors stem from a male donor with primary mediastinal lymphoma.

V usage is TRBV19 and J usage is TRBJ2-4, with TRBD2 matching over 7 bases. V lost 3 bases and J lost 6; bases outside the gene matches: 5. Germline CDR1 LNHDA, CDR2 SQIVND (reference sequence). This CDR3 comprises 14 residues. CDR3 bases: TGTGCCAGTAGTATCGCGGGGGTGGGAAACATTCAGTACTTC. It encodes CASSIAGVGNIQYF.

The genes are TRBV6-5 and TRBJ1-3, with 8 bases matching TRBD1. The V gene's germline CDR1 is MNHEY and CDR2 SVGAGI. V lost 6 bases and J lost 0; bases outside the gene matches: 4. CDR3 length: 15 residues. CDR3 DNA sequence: TGTGCCAGCAGCGGACAGGGATCCTCTGGAAACACCATATATTTT. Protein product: CASSGQGSSGNTIYF.

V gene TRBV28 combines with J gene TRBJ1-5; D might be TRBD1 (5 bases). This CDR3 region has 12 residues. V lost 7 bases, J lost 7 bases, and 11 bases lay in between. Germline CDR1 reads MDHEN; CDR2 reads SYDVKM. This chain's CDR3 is CASNVGDQPQHF. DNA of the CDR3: TGTGCCAGCAACGTAGGGGACCAGCCCCAGCATTTT.

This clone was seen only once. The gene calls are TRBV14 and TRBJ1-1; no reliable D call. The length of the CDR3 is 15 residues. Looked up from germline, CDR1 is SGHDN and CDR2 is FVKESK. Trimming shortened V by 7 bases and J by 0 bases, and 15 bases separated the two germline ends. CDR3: CASNQDWQVNTEAFF. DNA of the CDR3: TGTGCCAGCAACCAGGACTGGCAGGTGAACACTGAAGCTTTCTTT.

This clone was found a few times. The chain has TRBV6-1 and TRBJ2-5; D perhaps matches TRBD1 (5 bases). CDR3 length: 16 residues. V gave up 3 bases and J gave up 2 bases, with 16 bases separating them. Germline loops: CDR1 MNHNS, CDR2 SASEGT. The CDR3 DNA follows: TGTGCCAGCAGTGAGGGGCCGAGGAGACGGCAAGAGACCCAGTACTTC. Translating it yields CASSEGPRRRQETQYF.

This CDR3 is CASSPGWGDIQYF. CDR3 DNA sequence: TGTGCCAGCAGCCCTGGGTGGGGGGACATTCAGTACTTC. The genes are TRBV11-3 and TRBJ2-4, with a tentative D call TRBD2 (6 bases). Between the trimmed V and J ends, which lost 5 bases and 8 bases, there was a span of 13 bases. Germline V CDR1 and CDR2: SGHNT, YENEEA. The CDR3 extends over 13 amino acids.

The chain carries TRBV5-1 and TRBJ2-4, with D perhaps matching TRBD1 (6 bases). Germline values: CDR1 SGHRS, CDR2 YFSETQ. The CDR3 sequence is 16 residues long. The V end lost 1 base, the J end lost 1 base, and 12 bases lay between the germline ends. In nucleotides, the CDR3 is TGCGCCAGCAGCTTGAGTCAGGGGACGGCCAAAAACATTCAGTACTTC. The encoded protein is CASSLSQGTAKNIQYF.

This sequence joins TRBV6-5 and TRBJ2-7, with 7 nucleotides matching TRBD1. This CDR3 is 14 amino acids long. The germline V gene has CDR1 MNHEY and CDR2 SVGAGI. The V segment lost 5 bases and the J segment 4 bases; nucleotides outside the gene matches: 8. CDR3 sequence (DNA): TGTGCCAGCAGTACCGGGACAGCCTCTTACGAGCAGTACTTC. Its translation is CASSTGTASYEQYF.

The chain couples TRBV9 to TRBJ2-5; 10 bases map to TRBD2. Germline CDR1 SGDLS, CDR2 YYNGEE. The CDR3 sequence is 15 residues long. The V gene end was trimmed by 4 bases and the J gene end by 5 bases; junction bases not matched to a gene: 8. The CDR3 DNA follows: TGTGCCAGCAGCCTCGGACTAGCGGCCGTGGAGACCCAGTACTTC. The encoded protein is CASSLGLAAVETQYF.

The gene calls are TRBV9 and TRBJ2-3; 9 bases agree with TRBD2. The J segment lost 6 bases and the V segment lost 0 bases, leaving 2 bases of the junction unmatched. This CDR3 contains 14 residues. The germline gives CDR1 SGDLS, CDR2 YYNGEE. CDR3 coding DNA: TGTGCCAGCAGCGTAGGACTAGCGGTTGATACGCAGTATTTT. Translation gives CASSVGLAVDTQYF.

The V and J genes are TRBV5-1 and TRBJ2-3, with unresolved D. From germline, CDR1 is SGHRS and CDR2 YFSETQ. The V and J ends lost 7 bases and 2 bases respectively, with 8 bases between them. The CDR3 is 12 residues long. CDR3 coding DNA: TGCGCCAGCGGGCTAACCACAGATACGCAGTATTTT. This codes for CASGLTTDTQYF. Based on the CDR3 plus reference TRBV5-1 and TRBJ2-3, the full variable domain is KAGVTQTPRYLIKTRGQQVTLSCSPISGHRSVSWYQQTPGQGLQFLFEYFSETQRNKGNFPGRFSGRQFSNSRSEMNVSTLELGDSALYLCASGLTTDTQYFGPGTRLTVL.

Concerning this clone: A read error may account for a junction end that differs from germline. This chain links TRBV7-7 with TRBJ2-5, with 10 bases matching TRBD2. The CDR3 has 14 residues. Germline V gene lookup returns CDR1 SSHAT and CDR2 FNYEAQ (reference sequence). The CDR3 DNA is TGTGCTAGCAGCCCAAGCGGGAGGGGGGAGACCCAGTACTTC. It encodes CASSPSGRGETQYF.

The CDR3 region is CATSRVADTEAFF. The CDR3 coding sequence is TGTGCCACCAGCAGAGTAGCGGACACTGAAGCTTTCTTT. The chain recombines TRBV15 with TRBJ1-1; D is uncertain. Trimming took off 1 base at V and 3 bases at J, with 6 bases between the two ends. Per the germline V gene, CDR1 is LNHNV and CDR2 is YYDKDF (reference sequence). CDR3 length equals 13 residues.

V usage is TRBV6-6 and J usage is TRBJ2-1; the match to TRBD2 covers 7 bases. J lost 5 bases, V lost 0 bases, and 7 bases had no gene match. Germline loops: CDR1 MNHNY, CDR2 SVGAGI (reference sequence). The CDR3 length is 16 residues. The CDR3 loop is CASSYSGAGVNNEQFF. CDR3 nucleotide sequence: TGTGCCAGCAGTTACTCTGGGGCGGGAGTAAACAATGAGCAGTTCTTC.

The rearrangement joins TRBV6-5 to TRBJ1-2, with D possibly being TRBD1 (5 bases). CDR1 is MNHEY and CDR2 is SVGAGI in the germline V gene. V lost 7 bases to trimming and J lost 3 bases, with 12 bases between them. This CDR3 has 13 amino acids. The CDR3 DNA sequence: TGTGCCAGCACCCACGGGGCGGACTATGGCTACACCTTC. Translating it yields CASTHGADYGYTF.

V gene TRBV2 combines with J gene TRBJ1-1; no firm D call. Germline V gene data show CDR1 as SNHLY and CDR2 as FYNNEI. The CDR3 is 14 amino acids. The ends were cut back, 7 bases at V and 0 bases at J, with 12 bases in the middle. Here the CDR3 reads CASTPRWVNTEAFF. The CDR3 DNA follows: TGTGCCAGCACTCCTAGGTGGGTGAACACTGAAGCTTTCTTT.

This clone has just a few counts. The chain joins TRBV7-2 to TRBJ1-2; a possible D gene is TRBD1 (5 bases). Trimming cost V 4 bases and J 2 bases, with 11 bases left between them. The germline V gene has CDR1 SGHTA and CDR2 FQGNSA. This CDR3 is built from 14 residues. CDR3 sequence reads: CASSSSQGNYGYTF. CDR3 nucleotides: TGTGCCAGCAGCTCCTCGCAGGGCAACTATGGCTACACCTTC.